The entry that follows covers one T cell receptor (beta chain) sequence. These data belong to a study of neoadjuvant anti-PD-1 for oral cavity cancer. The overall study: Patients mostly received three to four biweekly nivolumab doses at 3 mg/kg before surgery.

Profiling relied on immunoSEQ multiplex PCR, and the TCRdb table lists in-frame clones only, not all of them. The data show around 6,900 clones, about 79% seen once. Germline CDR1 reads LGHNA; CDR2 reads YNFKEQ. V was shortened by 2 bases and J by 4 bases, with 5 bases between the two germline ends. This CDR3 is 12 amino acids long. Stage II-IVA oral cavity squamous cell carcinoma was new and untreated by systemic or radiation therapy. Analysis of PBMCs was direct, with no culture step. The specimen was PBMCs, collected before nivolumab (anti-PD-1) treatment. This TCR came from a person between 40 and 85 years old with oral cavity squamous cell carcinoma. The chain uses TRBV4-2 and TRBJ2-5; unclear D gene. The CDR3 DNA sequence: TGTGCCAGCAGCCAATCTCGAGAGACCCAGTACTTC. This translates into CASSQSRETQYF.